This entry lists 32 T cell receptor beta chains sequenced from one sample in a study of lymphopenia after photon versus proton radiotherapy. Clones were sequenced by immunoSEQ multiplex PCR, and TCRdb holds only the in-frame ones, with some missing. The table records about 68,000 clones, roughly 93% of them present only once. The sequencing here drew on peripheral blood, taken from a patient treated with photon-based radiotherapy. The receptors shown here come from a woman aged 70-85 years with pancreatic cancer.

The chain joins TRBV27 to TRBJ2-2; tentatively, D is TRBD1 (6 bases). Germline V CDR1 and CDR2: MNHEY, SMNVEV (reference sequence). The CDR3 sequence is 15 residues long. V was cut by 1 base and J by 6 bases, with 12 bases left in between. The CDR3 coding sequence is TGTGCCAGCAGTTTATGGGCAGGGGCAGCCGGGGAGCTGTTTTTT. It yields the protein CASSLWAGAAGELFF.

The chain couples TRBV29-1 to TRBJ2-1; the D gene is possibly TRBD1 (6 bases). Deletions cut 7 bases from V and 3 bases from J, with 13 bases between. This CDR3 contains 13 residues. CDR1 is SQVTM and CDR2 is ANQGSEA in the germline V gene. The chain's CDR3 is CSARDTDYNEQFF. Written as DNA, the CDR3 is TGCAGCGCAAGGGACACCGACTACAATGAGCAGTTCTTC.

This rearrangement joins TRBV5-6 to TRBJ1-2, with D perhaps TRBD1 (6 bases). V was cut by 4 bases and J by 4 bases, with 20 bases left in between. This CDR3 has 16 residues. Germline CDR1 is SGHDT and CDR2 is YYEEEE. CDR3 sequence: CASSTTEGDLGYGYTF. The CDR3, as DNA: TGTGCCAGCAGCACTACTGAGGGGGACCTGGGCTATGGCTACACCTTC.

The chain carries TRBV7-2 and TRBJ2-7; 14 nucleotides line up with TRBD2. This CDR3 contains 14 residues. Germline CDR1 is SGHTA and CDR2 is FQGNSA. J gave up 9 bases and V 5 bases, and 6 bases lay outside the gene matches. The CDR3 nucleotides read TGTGCCAGCAGCAGAGGGGGGACTAGCGGGAGGCAGTACTTC. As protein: CASSRGGTSGRQYF.

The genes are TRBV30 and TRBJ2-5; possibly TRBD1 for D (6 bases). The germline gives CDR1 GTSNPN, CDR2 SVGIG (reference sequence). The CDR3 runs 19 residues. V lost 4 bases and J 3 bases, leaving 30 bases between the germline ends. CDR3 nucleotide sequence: TGTGCCTGGACTCACTCCCCCCGCAGGTGGGACAATGGGGAAGAGACCCAGTACTTC. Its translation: CAWTHSPRRWDNGEETQYF.

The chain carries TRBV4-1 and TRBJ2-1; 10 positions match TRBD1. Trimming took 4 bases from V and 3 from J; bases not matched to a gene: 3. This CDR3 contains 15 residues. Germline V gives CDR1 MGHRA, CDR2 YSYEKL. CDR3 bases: TGCGCCAGCAGCCGAGGACAGGGGGACTACAATGAGCAGTTCTTC. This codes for CASSRGQGDYNEQFF.

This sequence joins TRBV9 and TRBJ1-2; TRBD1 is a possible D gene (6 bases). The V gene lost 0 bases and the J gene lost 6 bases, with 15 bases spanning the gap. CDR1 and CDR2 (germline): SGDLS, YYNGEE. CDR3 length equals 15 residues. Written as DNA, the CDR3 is TGTGCCAGCAGCGTAGATGTGTGGGGGGGCGATGGCTACACCTTC. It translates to CASSVDVWGGDGYTF.

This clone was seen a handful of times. CDR3 sequence (DNA): TGTGCCAGCTCATCTCTGGGTCAGGCCTACGAGCAGTACTTC. This sequence encodes CASSSLGQAYEQYF. The chain combines TRBV18 with TRBJ2-7, with D unresolved. The CDR3 contains 14 residues. The V end was cut by 5 bases, the J end by 2 bases, with 13 bases between. Germline assignment: CDR1 KGHSH and CDR2 LQKENI.

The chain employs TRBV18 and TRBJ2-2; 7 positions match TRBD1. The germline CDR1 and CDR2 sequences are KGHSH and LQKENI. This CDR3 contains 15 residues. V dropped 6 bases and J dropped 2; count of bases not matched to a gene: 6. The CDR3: CASSPGQLNTGELFF. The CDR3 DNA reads TGTGCCAGCTCGCCGGGACAGCTAAACACCGGGGAGCTGTTTTTT. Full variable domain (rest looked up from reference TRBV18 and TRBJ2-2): NAGVMQNPRHLVRRRGQEARLRCSPMKGHSHVYWYRQLPEEGLKFMVYLQKENIIDESGMPKERFSAEFPKEGPSILRIQQVVRGDSAAYFCASSPGQLNTGELFFGEGSRLTVL.

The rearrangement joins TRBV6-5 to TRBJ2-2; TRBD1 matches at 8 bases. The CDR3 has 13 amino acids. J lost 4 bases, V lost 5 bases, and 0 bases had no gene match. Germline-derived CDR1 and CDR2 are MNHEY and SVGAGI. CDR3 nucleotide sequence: TGTGCCAGCAGTACAGGGGGCACCGGGGAGCTGTTTTTT. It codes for CASSTGGTGELFF.

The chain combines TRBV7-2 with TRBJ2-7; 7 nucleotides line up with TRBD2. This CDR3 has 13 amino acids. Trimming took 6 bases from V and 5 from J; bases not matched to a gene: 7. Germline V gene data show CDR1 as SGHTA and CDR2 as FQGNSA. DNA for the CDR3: TGTGCCAGCAGGGTTGGGGGAGGGCACGAGCAGTACTTC. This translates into CASRVGGGHEQYF. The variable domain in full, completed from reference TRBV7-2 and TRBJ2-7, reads GAGVSQSPSNKVTEKGKDVELRCDPISGHTALYWYRQSLGQGLEFLIYFQGNSAPDKSGLPSDRFSAERTGGSVSTLTIQRTQQEDSAVYLCASRVGGGHEQYFGPGTRLTVT.

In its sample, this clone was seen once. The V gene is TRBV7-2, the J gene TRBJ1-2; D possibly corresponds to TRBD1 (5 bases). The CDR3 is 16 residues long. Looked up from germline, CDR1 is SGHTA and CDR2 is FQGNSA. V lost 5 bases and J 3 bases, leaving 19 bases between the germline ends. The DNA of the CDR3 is TGTGCCAGCAGCCGCGAAACGGCAGGGTTTGACTATGGCTACACCTTC. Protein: CASSRETAGFDYGYTF.

The CDR3 DNA follows: TGTGCCAGCAGCGTAGCCCCGGGGAACAGGGGTTTTACCGGGGAGCTGTTTTTT. This encodes CASSVAPGNRGFTGELFF. This chain joins TRBV9 and TRBJ2-2; 7 bases map to TRBD1. CDR1 and CDR2 from the germline V gene are SGDLS and YYNGEE. This CDR3 region has 18 residues. V lost 0 bases, J lost 5 bases, and 13 bases stayed unmatched.

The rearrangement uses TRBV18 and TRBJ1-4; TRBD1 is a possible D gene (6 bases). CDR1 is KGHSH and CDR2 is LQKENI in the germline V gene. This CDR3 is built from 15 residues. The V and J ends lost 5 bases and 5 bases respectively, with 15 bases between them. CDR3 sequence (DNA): TGTGCCAGCTCAGACCTCGGGGGCCCGAATGAAAAACTGTTTTTT. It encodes CASSDLGGPNEKLFF. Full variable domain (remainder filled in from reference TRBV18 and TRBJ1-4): NAGVMQNPRHLVRRRGQEARLRCSPMKGHSHVYWYRQLPEEGLKFMVYLQKENIIDESGMPKERFSAEFPKEGPSILRIQQVVRGDSAAYFCASSDLGGPNEKLFFGSGTQLSVL.

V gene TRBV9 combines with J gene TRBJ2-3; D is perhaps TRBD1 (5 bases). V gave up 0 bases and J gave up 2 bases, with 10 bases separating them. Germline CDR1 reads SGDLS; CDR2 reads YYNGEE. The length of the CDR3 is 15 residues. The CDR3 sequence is CASSVGATDTDTQYF. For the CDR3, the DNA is TGTGCCAGCAGCGTAGGGGCGACAGACACAGATACGCAGTATTTT. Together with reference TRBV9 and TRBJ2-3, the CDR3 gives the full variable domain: DSGVTQTPKHLITATGQRVTLRCSPRSGDLSVYWYQQSLDQGLQFLIQYYNGEERAKGNILERFSAQQFPDLHSELNLSSLELGDSALYFCASSVGATDTDTQYFGPGTRLTVL.

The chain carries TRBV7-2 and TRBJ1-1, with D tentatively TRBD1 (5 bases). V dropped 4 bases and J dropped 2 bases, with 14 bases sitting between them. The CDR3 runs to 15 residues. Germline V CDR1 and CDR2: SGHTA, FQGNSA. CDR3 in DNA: TGTGCCAGCAGCTCGGGAACAGGCCTCAACACTGAAGCTTTCTTT. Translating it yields CASSSGTGLNTEAFF.

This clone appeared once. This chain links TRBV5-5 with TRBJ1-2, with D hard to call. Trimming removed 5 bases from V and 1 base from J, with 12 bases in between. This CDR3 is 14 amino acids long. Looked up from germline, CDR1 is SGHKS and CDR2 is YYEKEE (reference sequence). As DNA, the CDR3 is TGTGCCAGCAGTTCCGACACGGATAACTATGGCTACACCTTC. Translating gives CASSSDTDNYGYTF.

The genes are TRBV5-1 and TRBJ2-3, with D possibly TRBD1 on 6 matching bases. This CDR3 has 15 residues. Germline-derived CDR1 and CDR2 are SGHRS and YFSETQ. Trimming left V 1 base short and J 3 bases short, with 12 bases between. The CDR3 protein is CASSLIGQGTDTQYF. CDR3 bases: TGCGCCAGCAGCTTGATCGGTCAGGGGACAGATACGCAGTATTTT.

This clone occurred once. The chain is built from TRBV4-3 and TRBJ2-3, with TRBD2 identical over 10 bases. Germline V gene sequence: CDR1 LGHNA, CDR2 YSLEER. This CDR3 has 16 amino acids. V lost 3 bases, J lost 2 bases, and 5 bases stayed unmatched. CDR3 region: CASSHELAGSTDTQYF. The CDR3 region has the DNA TGCGCCAGCAGCCATGAACTAGCGGGGTCCACAGATACGCAGTATTTT.

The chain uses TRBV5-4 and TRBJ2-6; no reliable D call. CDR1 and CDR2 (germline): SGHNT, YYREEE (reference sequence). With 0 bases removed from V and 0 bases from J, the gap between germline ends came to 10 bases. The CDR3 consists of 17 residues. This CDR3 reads CASSLGPTDSGANVLTF. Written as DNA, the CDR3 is TGTGCCAGCAGCTTGGGGCCTACAGACTCTGGGGCCAACGTCCTGACTTTC. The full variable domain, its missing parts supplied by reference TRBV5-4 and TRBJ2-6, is ETGVTQSPTHLIKTRGQQVTLRCSSQSGHNTVSWYQQALGQGPQFIFQYYREEENGRGNFPPRFSGLQFPNYSSELNVNALELDDSALYLCASSLGPTDSGANVLTFGAGSRLTVL.

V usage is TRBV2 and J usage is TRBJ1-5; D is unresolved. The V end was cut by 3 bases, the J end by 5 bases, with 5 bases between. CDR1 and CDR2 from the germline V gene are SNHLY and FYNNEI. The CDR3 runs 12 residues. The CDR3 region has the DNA TGTGCCAGCAGTGATCAAGATCAGCCCCAGCATTTT. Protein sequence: CASSDQDQPQHF.

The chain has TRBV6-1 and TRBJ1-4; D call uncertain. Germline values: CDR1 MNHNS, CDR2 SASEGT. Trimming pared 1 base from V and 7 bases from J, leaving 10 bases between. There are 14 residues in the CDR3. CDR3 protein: CASSEVVRGEKLFF. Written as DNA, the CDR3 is TGTGCCAGCAGTGAAGTGGTCCGGGGTGAAAAACTGTTTTTT.

CDR3 nucleotides: TGTGCCAGCAGGGGGGAGGGAGGAGCTTTCTTT. This gives the protein CASRGEGGAFF. The chain employs TRBV6-1 and TRBJ1-1, with D possibly being TRBD1 (5 bases). The CDR3 is 11 residues long. Trimming pared 6 bases from V and 10 bases from J, leaving 12 bases between. Germline V gives CDR1 MNHNS, CDR2 SASEGT.

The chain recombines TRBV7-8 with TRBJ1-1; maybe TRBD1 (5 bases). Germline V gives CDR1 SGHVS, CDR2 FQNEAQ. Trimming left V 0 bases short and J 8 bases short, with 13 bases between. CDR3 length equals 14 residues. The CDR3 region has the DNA TGTGCCAGCAGCTTAGCGGAGGCGGGACGCGAAGCTTTCTTT. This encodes CASSLAEAGREAFF.

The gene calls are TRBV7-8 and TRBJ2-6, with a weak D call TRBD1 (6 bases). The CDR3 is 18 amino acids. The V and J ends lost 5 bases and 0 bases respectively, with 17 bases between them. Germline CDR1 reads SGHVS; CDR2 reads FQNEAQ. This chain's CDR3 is CASSEGQSLLSGANVLTF. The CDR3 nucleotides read TGTGCCAGCAGCGAGGGACAAAGCCTACTCTCTGGGGCCAACGTCCTGACTTTC.

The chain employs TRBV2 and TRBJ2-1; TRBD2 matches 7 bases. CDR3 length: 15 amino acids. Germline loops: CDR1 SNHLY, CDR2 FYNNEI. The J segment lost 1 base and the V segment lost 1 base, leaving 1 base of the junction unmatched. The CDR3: CASSEVGGSYNEQFF. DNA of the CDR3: TGTGCCAGCAGTGAAGTGGGAGGGTCCTACAATGAGCAGTTCTTC.

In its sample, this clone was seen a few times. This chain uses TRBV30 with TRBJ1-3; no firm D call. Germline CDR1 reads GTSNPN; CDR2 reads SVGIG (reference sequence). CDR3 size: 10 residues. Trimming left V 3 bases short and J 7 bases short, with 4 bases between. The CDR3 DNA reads TGTGCCTGGAGAGGGAACACCATATATTTT. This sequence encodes CAWRGNTIYF.

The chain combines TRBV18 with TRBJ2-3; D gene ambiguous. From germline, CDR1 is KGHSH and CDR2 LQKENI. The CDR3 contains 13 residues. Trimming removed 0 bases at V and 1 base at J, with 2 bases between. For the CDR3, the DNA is TGTGCCAGCTCACCACCGCGCACAGATACGCAGTATTTT. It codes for CASSPPRTDTQYF.

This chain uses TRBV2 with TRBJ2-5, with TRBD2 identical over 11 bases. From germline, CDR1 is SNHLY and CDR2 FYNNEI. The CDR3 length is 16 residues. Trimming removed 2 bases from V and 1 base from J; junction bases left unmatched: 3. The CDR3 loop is CASSETLAGGQETQYF. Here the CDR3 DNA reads TGTGCCAGCAGTGAAACTCTAGCGGGGGGCCAAGAGACCCAGTACTTC.

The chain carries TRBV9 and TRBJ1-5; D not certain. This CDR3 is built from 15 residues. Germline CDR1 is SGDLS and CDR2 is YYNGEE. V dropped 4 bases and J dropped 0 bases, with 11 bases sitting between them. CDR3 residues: CASSPLGGSNQPQHF. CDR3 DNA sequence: TGTGCCAGCAGCCCCTTGGGCGGTAGCAATCAGCCCCAGCATTTT.

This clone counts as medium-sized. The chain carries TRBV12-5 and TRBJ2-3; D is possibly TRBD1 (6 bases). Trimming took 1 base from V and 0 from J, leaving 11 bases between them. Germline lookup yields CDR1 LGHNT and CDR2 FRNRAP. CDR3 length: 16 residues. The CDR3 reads CASGLGTVWSTDTQYF. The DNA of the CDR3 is TGTGCTAGTGGTTTGGGGACAGTTTGGAGCACAGATACGCAGTATTTT.

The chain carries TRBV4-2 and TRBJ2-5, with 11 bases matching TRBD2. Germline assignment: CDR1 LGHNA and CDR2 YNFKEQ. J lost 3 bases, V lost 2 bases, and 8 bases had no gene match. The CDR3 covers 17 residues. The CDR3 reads CASSQLAGGHGEETQYF. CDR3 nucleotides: TGTGCCAGCAGCCAACTAGCGGGAGGCCACGGAGAAGAGACCCAGTACTTC.